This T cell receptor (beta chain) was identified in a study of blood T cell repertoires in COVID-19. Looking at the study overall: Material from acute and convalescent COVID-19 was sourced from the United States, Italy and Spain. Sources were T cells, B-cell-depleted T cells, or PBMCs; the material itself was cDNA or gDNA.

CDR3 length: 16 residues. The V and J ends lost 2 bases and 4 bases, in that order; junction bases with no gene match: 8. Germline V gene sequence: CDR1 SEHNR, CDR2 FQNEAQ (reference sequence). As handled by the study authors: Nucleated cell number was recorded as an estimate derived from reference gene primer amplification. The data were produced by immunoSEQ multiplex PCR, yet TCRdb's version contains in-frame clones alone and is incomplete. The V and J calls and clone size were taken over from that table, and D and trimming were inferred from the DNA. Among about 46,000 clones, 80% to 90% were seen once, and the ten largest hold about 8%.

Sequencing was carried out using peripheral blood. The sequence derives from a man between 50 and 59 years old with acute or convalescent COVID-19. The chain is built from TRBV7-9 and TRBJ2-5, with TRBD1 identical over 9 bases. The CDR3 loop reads CASSLKGGTGIETQYF. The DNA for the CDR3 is TGTGCCAGCAGCTTAAAAGGTGGGACAGGGATAGAGACCCAGTACTTC.